This record concerns one TCR beta chain sequence. The ends were cut back, 4 bases at V and 3 bases at J, with 10 bases in the middle. The CDR3 length is 13 residues. Germline lookup yields CDR1 SQVTM and CDR2 ANQGSEA. The data belong to a study of blood T cell repertoires in COVID-19. Study summary: The samples span acute and convalescent COVID-19 from the United States, Italy and Spain.

In the study's own analysis: Estimated nucleated cell counts came from reference gene primer amplification. Method: immunoSEQ multiplex PCR; TCRdb's copy keeps in-frame clones and lacks some. The V and J calls and clone size were taken over from that table, and D and trimming were inferred from the DNA. The table includes roughly 230,000 clones, 80% to 85% detected once. What was sequenced was peripheral blood. The source of this sequence is a man aged 50-60 years with active or convalescent COVID-19. The genes are TRBV29-1 and TRBJ1-5, with D unclear. The CDR3 protein is CSVGGSHNQPQHF. DNA for the CDR3: TGCAGCGTTGGCGGCAGCCACAATCAGCCCCAGCATTTT. Using reference TRBV29-1 and TRBJ1-5 for the parts outside the CDR3, the full variable domain is SAVISQKPSRDICQRGTSLTIQCQVDSQVTMMFWYRQQPGQSLTLIATANQGSEATYESGFVIDKFPISRPNLTFSTLTVSNMSPEDSSIYLCSVGGSHNQPQHFGDGTRLSIL.